Listed below are T cell receptor beta chains from one sample, sequenced in a study of T cell clonotyping in hematopoietic cell transplantation. Sequenced by immunoSEQ multiplex PCR; TCRdb stores in-frame clones only, minus some. The sample has about 3,100 clones, 90% to 95% seen once; the top ten hold almost 9%. Sample: PBMCs, taken at the time of graft-versus-host disease after allogeneic stem cell transplant. These receptors all stem from a male patient between 60 and 69 years old who had an allogeneic stem cell transplant from a related donor, so the T cells may come from the graft donor. Some clones in this sample may be carry-over from other donors' samples. CDR3s include the opening cysteine and the closing phenylalanine or tryptophan. The D gene is left open where the match is weak. Only some rows state a clone size, as once, few, many or a class for expanded clones.

d_call | j_call | clone_size | v_call | cdr3_aa | cdr3_nt
. | TRBJ1-2 | once | TRBV7-2 | CASSLEGIGYGYTF | TGTGCCAGCAGCTTAGAGGGTATTGGATACGGCTACACCTTC
. | TRBJ1-2 | . | TRBV5-4 | CASSLAEGLRYGYTF | TGTGCCAGCAGCTTGGCCGAAGGGCTAAGATATGGCTACACCTTC
. | TRBJ2-3 | . | TRBV28 | CASSLIGLDTQYF | TGTGCCAGCAGTTTAATTGGTTTAGATACGCAGTATTTT
. | TRBJ2-5 | . | TRBV6-5 | CASSYLQRAQETQYF | TGTGCCAGCAGTTACCTTCAGCGGGCTCAAGAGACCCAGTACTTC
TRBD1 | TRBJ2-7 | . | TRBV30 | CAWSVRGLPRGEQYF | TGTGCCTGGAGTGTAAGGGGGCTGCCGCGAGGGGAGCAGTACTTC
TRBD1 | TRBJ2-2 | . | TRBV11-3 | CATQGQRGTGELFF | TGTGCCACCCAGGGACAGAGGGGCACCGGGGAGCTGTTTTTT
. | TRBJ2-1 | . | TRBV14 | CASGPNSYNEQFF | TGTGCCAGCGGACCAAACTCCTACAATGAGCAGTTCTTC
TRBD1 | TRBJ1-4 | . | TRBV10-1 | CASSRKTGDGEKLFF | TGCGCCAGCAGTAGGAAGACAGGGGACGGGGAAAAACTGTTTTTT
. | TRBJ2-7 | . | TRBV7-2 | CASSLQRLPIEQYF | TGTGCCAGCAGCTTACAGCGGCTTCCGATCGAGCAGTACTTC
. | TRBJ1-2 | . | TRBV9 | CASSVGGASLNYGYTF | TGTGCCAGCAGCGTAGGGGGAGCTTCTTTAAACTATGGCTACACCTTC
TRBD2 | TRBJ2-5 | . | TRBV2 | CASSERTSPSETQYF | TGTGCCAGCAGTGAACGGACTAGCCCGTCAGAGACCCAGTACTTC
TRBD1 | TRBJ1-1 | once | TRBV6-1 | CASTIPGGRTEAFF | TGTGCCAGCACTATACCAGGGGGTCGCACTGAAGCTTTCTTT
TRBD2 | TRBJ2-3 | . | TRBV9 | CASSVEGRGGPDTQYF | TGTGCCAGCAGCGTAGAAGGACGGGGGGGCCCAGATACGCAGTATTTT
. | TRBJ2-7 | . | TRBV5-8 | CASSLVYSYEQYF | TGTGCCAGCAGCTTGGTGTACTCCTACGAGCAGTACTTC
. | TRBJ1-1 | . | TRBV5-1 | CASSLIPSGTEAFF | TGCGCCAGCAGCTTGATTCCGTCTGGCACTGAAGCTTTCTTT
. | TRBJ1-2 | . | TRBV4-2 | CASSQDRNSLYGYTF | TGTGCCAGCAGCCAAGATCGAAACAGCTTATATGGCTACACCTTC
. | TRBJ2-5 | . | TRBV18 | CASSPVGGSVETQYF | TGTGCCAGCTCACCGGTCGGGGGATCAGTAGAGACCCAGTACTTC
. | TRBJ1-6 | . | TRBV4-1 | CASSQDSLSSYNSPLHF | TGCGCCAGCAGCCAAGATTCTCTAAGCTCCTATAATTCACCCCTCCACTTT
. | TRBJ1-2 | . | TRBV6-5 | CASSYTGGIYGYTF | TGTGCCAGCAGTTATACAGGAGGGATCTATGGCTACACCTTC
. | TRBJ2-2 | . | TRBV9 | CASRTGAYTGELFF | TGTGCCAGCAGAACAGGCGCGTACACCGGGGAGCTGTTTTTT
. | TRBJ2-3 | . | TRBV16 | CASSETGVQYTDTQYF | TGTGCCAGCAGCGAAACCGGGGTACAGTACACAGATACGCAGTATTTT
. | TRBJ2-1 | . | TRBV9 | CASSPYRTGNEQFF | TGTGCCAGCAGCCCTTACCGGACCGGGAATGAGCAGTTCTTC
. | TRBJ1-6 | once | TRBV9 | CASSVARDSQRNSPLHF | TGTGCCAGCAGCGTAGCTAGAGACTCCCAAAGGAATTCACCCCTCCACTTT
. | TRBJ1-1 | . | TRBV7-2 | CASSWDYTEAFF | TGTGCCAGCAGCTGGGACTACACTGAAGCTTTCTTT
TRBD2 | TRBJ2-7 | . | TRBV7-2 | CASSEEGLAEYEQYF | TGTGCCAGCAGCGAGGAGGGACTAGCGGAGTACGAGCAGTACTTC
. | TRBJ1-5 | . | TRBV13 | CASSSHQPQHF | TGTGCCAGCAGCAGCCATCAGCCCCAGCATTTT
. | TRBJ1-1 | . | TRBV5-4 | CASSSLWGMNTEAFF | TGTGCCAGCAGCTCCTTATGGGGGATGAACACTGAAGCTTTCTTT
. | TRBJ2-7 | . | TRBV11-2 | CASTHSPYEQYF | TGTGCCAGCACCCATTCCCCCTACGAGCAGTACTTC
. | TRBJ2-3 | . | TRBV7-2 | CASSPSGPGRQYF | TGTGCCAGCAGCCCCTCCGGGCCTGGAAGGCAGTATTTT
TRBD1 | TRBJ2-7 | . | TRBV11-2 | CASSPPGTAPYEQYF | TGTGCCAGCAGCCCACCCGGGACAGCCCCTTACGAGCAGTACTTC
. | TRBJ1-6 | . | TRBV19 | CASSIWAGRDSPLHF | TGTGCCAGTAGTATCTGGGCAGGGCGGGACTCACCCCTCCACTTT
. | TRBJ1-6 | . | TRBV19 | CASRSGNSYNSPLHF | TGTGCCAGTAGAAGCGGAAATTCCTATAATTCACCCCTCCACTTT
TRBD1 | TRBJ1-1 | . | TRBV5-4 | CASSSVQGGGNTEAFF | TGTGCCAGCAGCTCCGTACAGGGGGGAGGGAACACTGAAGCTTTCTTT
. | TRBJ1-4 | . | TRBV6-5 | CASSGDHEKLFF | TGTGCCAGCAGTGGGGACCATGAAAAACTGTTTTTT
. | TRBJ2-2 | . | TRBV2 | CASSAHRTSTGELFF | TGTGCCAGCAGCGCCCATCGGACTTCTACCGGGGAGCTGTTTTTT
TRBD1 | TRBJ1-2 | . | TRBV6-1 | CASSEQGDGYTF | TGTGCCAGCAGTGAACAGGGGGACGGCTACACCTTC
. | TRBJ2-4 | . | TRBV27 | CASSPVAKNIQYF | TGTGCCAGCAGCCCCGTAGCCAAAAACATTCAGTACTTC
TRBD2 | TRBJ2-3 | . | TRBV5-5 | CASSARTSGGRTDTQYF | TGTGCCAGCAGCGCGCGGACTAGCGGGGGCCGCACAGATACGCAGTATTTT
TRBD1 | TRBJ1-1 | . | TRBV5-1 | CASSLTGTGWTEAFF | TGCGCCAGCAGCTTGACCGGGACAGGGTGGACTGAAGCTTTCTTT
TRBD2 | TRBJ2-7 | . | TRBV5-1 | CASSQGLAGTYEQYF | TGCGCCAGCAGCCAAGGACTAGCGGGGACCTACGAGCAGTACTTC
TRBD1 | TRBJ2-7 | . | TRBV4-2 | CASSQVGQRYEQYF | TGTGCCAGCAGCCAAGTGGGACAGAGGTACGAGCAGTACTTC
TRBD1 | TRBJ2-1 | . | TRBV19 | CASSIRGQVYNEQFF | TGTGCCAGTAGTATAAGGGGACAGGTCTACAATGAGCAGTTCTTC
TRBD1 | TRBJ1-2 | . | TRBV6-1 | CASRPTGTSGYTF | TGTGCCAGCAGGCCGACAGGGACGTCCGGCTACACCTTC
. | TRBJ1-6 | . | TRBV5-1 | CASRYSRDDSPLHF | TGCGCCAGCAGGTATTCCAGAGATGACTCACCCCTCCACTTT
. | TRBJ1-2 | . | TRBV11-2 | CASSFSRWPYGYTF | TGTGCCAGCAGCTTCTCCCGTTGGCCCTATGGCTACACCTTC
TRBD1 | TRBJ2-1 | . | TRBV23-1 | CASSQRQMGQSCHEQFF | TGCGCCAGCAGTCAGCGCCAAATGGGACAGTCTTGTCATGAGCAGTTCTTC
. | TRBJ2-1 | . | TRBV7-6 | CASSFGQGVVNEQFF | TGTGCCAGCAGCTTCGGTCAGGGAGTGGTTAATGAGCAGTTCTTC
. | TRBJ2-6 | once | TRBV9 | CASSVAPLSGANVLTF | TGTGCCAGCAGCGTAGCCCCCCTTTCTGGGGCCAACGTCCTGACTTTC
TRBD2 | TRBJ2-1 | . | TRBV18 | CASSVTSGGTYNEQFF | TGTGCCAGCTCAGTGACTAGCGGGGGAACCTACAATGAGCAGTTCTTC
. | TRBJ2-3 | . | TRBV5-8 | CASSLQQGAAGTQYF | TGTGCCAGCAGCTTGCAACAAGGGGCGGCGGGGACGCAGTATTTT
. | TRBJ1-1 | . | TRBV7-2 | CASSPEGGANTEAFF | TGTGCCAGCAGCCCAGAAGGAGGGGCCAACACTGAAGCTTTCTTT
. | TRBJ2-3 | . | TRBV7-2 | CASSLFPQRVGSTDTQYF | TGTGCCAGCAGCTTATTCCCCCAGCGTGTCGGGAGCACAGATACGCAGTATTTT
. | TRBJ2-7 | . | TRBV7-2 | CASSLSFSGLGYEQYF | TGTGCCAGCAGCCTCTCATTCTCGGGACTGGGCTACGAGCAGTACTTC
. | TRBJ2-6 | . | TRBV6-5 | CASSYGRSGANVLTF | TGTGCCAGCAGTTACGGCCGCTCTGGGGCCAACGTCCTGACTTTC
. | TRBJ2-7 | once | TRBV5-6 | CASSPGAALGEQYF | TGTGCCAGCAGCCCTGGGGCCGCCCTAGGTGAGCAGTACTTC